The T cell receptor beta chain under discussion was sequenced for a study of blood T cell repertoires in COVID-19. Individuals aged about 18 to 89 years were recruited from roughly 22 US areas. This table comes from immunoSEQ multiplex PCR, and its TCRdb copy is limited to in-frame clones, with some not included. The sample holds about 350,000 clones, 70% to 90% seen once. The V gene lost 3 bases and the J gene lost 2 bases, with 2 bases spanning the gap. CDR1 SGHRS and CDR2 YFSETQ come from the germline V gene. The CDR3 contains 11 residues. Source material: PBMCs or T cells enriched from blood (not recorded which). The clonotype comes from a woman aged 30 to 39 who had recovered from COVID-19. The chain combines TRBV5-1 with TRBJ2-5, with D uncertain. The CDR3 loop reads CASSSQETQYF. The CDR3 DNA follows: TGCGCCAGCAGCTCTCAAGAGACCCAGTACTTC.